This T cell receptor (beta chain) originates from a study of blood T cell repertoires in COVID-19. Study in general: Spain, Italy and the United States supplied samples that represented acute and convalescent COVID-19. T cells, B-cell-depleted T cells, or PBMCs supplied cDNA or gDNA.

In Seattle, patients joined the study during active infection and were tracked longitudinally. In the source study's methods: It was from reference gene primer amplification that nucleated cell counts were estimated. Profiling relied on immunoSEQ multiplex PCR, and the TCRdb table lists in-frame clones only, not all of them. For V, J and clone size, that table is used; D and trimming come from the DNA. The sample has about 160,000 clones, roughly 89% seen once. Trimming removed 7 bases from V and 4 bases from J; junction bases left unmatched: 14. The CDR3 covers 16 residues. Per germline, CDR1 LNHDA and CDR2 SQIVND (reference sequence).

This receptor was taken from a woman in her 70s with COVID-19, enrolled during active disease. The chain has TRBV19 and TRBJ2-3; 7 bases are a match to TRBD1. The sample comprised peripheral blood. CDR3 DNA sequence: TGTGCCAGTACCCCGACCGGGACAGCCAAAGCAGATACGCAGTATTTT. Translated, it gives CASTPTGTAKADTQYF.